The clone carrying this T cell receptor (beta chain) showed up many times. What it recognizes is unknown. V lost 4 bases to trimming and J lost 2 bases, with 11 bases between them. Germline V CDR1 and CDR2: LGHDT, YNNKEL (reference sequence). This CDR3 has 14 amino acids. This entry belongs to a study of identical twins. Study-wide results and caveats: With monozygotic twins, out-of-frame TCR alpha sharing exceeded what models estimated.

TCRdb passed the 5' RACE reads through MiXCR, listing each CDR3 protein once. The data show about 520,000 distinct CDR3 sequences, with less than 25% seen just once and about 0.99% held by the top ten. These data also formed part of another study, on T cells expressing NK-cell markers. Per that study: Dominant NKG2C+ clonotypes were found to form about 1.0-7.5% of CD8+ T cells in a handful of donors.

The sample was CD4+ T cells sorted from blood. This chain joins TRBV3-1 and TRBJ1-2, with D possibly being TRBD1 (6 bases). The TCR was taken from a woman between 18 and 29 years old in good health. CDR3 region: CASSPRTGNYGYTF. DNA of the CDR3: TGTGCCAGCAGCCCCCGTACAGGGAACTATGGCTACACCTTC. Combining the CDR3 with reference TRBV3-1 and TRBJ1-2 gives the whole variable domain DTAVSQTPKYLVTQMGNDKSIKCEQNLGHDTMYWYKQDSKKFLKIMFSYNNKELIINETVPNRFSPKSPDKAHLNLHINSLELGDSAVYFCASSPRTGNYGYTFGSGTRLTVV.